This entry lists 14 T cell receptor beta chains sequenced from one sample in a study of cytomegalovirus exposure and HLA in healthy donors (dated by TCRdb to the late 2010s). Library prep was done by the immunoSEQ multiplex PCR assay. A mixture of 60 forward primers for TCR Vbeta segments and 13 reverse primers for TCR Jbeta segments was used in the multiplex PCR. Not all clones reach the TCRdb copy of this immuneACCESS table, which keeps in-frame sequences only. Checked studies attribute under half of the gap to unresolved V genes and leave the rest unexplained. In this sample the table shows under 100,000 clones, approximately 56% of which occur a single time. The top ten clones comprise 5.5% of the sample. Material for sequencing was PBMCs. The receptors come from a woman between 25 and 40 years old in good health and CMV-seropositive.

The chain joins TRBV5-6 to TRBJ2-5; no reliable D call. Trimming pared 5 bases from V and 1 base from J, leaving 9 bases between. CDR1 is SGHDT, CDR2 YYEEEE, per germline. The length of the CDR3 is 13 residues. CDR3 DNA sequence: TGTGCCAGCAGGCATGGAGTCCAAGAGACCCAGTACTTC. Protein sequence: CASRHGVQETQYF.

The chain joins TRBV4-2 to TRBJ2-5, with D unclear. In germline, CDR1 is LGHNA, CDR2 YNFKEQ. V shed 0 bases and J shed 5 bases, with 13 bases lying between them. This CDR3 comprises 15 residues. CDR3 DNA: TGTGCCAGCAGCCAAGATCCTGGCGGTGGGGAGACCCAGTACTTC. This gives the protein CASSQDPGGGETQYF.

This clone was counted only a few times. The chain carries TRBV9 and TRBJ1-5; 8 nucleotides align to TRBD1. The CDR3 is 16 residues long. In germline, CDR1 is SGDLS, CDR2 YYNGEE. The trim removed 1 base at V and 4 bases at J, leaving 7 bases unmatched. The chain's CDR3 is CASSVHRGMKNQPQHF. The CDR3 bases are TGTGCCAGCAGCGTACACAGGGGGATGAAGAATCAGCCCCAGCATTTT.

The CDR3 region has the DNA TGCGCCAGCAGCCAAGTGGGCAGCTTGAACACTGAAGCTTTCTTT. Translating gives CASSQVGSLNTEAFF. The chain links TRBV4-1 to TRBJ1-1; D is unresolved. V lost 1 base and J 0 bases, leaving 9 bases between the germline ends. The CDR3 is made up of 15 amino acids. Germline CDR1 MGHRA, CDR2 YSYEKL.

The J gene is TRBJ2-7, the V gene TRBV7-8; 7 nucleotides match TRBD2. V lost 5 bases to trimming and J lost 0 bases; unmatched junction nucleotides: 10. This CDR3 region has 16 residues. CDR1 is SGHVS, CDR2 FQNEAQ, per germline. The CDR3 spells CASSVGSGAVSYEQYF. DNA of the CDR3: TGTGCCAGCAGCGTCGGAAGCGGGGCAGTCTCCTACGAGCAGTACTTC.

This clone has just a few counts. The chain has TRBV28 and TRBJ2-1; D is possibly TRBD2 (6 bases). Between the trimmed V and J ends, which lost 10 bases and 9 bases, there was a span of 22 bases. In germline, CDR1 is MDHEN, CDR2 SYDVKM. The CDR3 consists of 14 residues. For the CDR3, the DNA is TGTGCCACCCTCCGGGACGGTAGGAGGGGTGAGCAGTTCTTC. Translation gives CATLRDGRRGEQFF.

The chain couples TRBV4-2 to TRBJ2-3, with 10 bases matching TRBD2. In germline, CDR1 is LGHNA, CDR2 YNFKEQ. The CDR3 length is 20 residues. The trim removed 3 bases at V and 0 bases at J, leaving 15 bases unmatched. The CDR3 DNA reads TGTGCCAGCAGCCAGGAGGGGACTAGCGACTCCTTCTACAGCACAGATACGCAGTATTTT. Translated: CASSQEGTSDSFYSTDTQYF.

This clone was seen a few times. Mismatch with germline at one junction end may stem from a read error. The chain joins TRBV7-9 to TRBJ1-1; the match to TRBD1 covers 10 bases. This CDR3 is 16 amino acids long. Germline loops: CDR1 SEHNR, CDR2 FQNEAQ (reference sequence). The CDR3 region has the DNA TGTTCCAGCAGCTTAAGACAGGGGGCCTCGAACACTGAAGCTTTCTTT. Translated, it gives CSSSLRQGASNTEAFF.

The chain recombines TRBV13 with TRBJ1-5, with a weak D call TRBD1 (6 bases). Trimming pared 2 bases from V and 7 bases from J, leaving 15 bases between. Looked up from germline, CDR1 is PRHDT and CDR2 is FYEKMQ (reference sequence). This CDR3 has 15 amino acids. In nucleotides, the CDR3 is TGTGCCAGCAGCTTACAACAGGGCTTAGTGCAGCCCCAGCATTTT. This codes for CASSLQQGLVQPQHF.

V and J are TRBV23-1 and TRBJ2-3, with 7 bases lining up with TRBD1. TRBV23-1 is flagged as an ORF with uncertain function. The V gene end was trimmed by 4 bases and the J gene end by 6 bases; junction bases not matched to a gene: 10. The length of the CDR3 is 15 residues. The chain's CDR3 is CASSPRDSNSDTQYF. The CDR3 DNA sequence: TGCGCCAGCAGTCCCCGGGACAGCAACTCGGATACGCAGTATTTT.

This chain joins TRBV5-1 and TRBJ1-3, with unresolved D. Germline V gene data show CDR1 as SGHRS and CDR2 as YFSETQ. The V end was cut by 5 bases, the J end by 0 bases, with 9 bases between. The CDR3 consists of 14 residues. CDR3 nucleotides: TGCGCCAGCAGTTTGAGCGTCTCTGGAAACACCATATATTTT. It codes for CASSLSVSGNTIYF.

The chain uses TRBV5-1 and TRBJ2-5, with TRBD1 identical over 7 bases. Unmatched junction bases numbered 5, after V lost 1 base and J lost 5 bases. Germline V gives CDR1 SGHRS, CDR2 YFSETQ. This CDR3 contains 14 residues. The CDR3 here is CASSLSAGGETQYF. The DNA of the CDR3 is TGCGCCAGCAGCTTGTCGGCAGGGGGTGAGACCCAGTACTTC.

The chain links TRBV18 to TRBJ1-1, with D perhaps matching TRBD1 (5 bases). The V and J ends lost 5 bases and 1 base respectively, with 8 bases between them. The CDR3 has 13 residues. Germline V gene sequence: CDR1 KGHSH, CDR2 LQKENI. The chain's CDR3 is CASSYGQNTEAFF. The DNA of the CDR3 is TGTGCCAGCTCATACGGACAGAACACTGAAGCTTTCTTT.

This clone was detected a few times. The chain carries TRBV7-9 and TRBJ1-6, with TRBD1 matching 7 bases. Germline CDR1 is SEHNR and CDR2 is FQNEAQ (reference sequence). CDR3 length: 16 amino acids. The V gene end was trimmed by 0 bases and the J gene end by 6 bases; junction bases not matched to a gene: 5. CDR3 in DNA: TGTGCCAGCAGCTTAGCCCTGACAGGGCTTAATTCACCCCTCCACTTT. Residues: CASSLALTGLNSPLHF.